The 5 T cell receptor beta chains presented below share a single source sample, sequenced in a study of cytomegalovirus exposure and HLA in healthy donors (dated 2017 in TCRdb). Library preparation was by the immunoSEQ multiplex PCR assay. Imported from immuneACCESS, the table was reduced by TCRdb to in-frame sequences with V and J called. These copies leave out some clones; in studies compared against another copy, an unresolved V gene accounts for under half, and the cause of the remainder is not known. Within this sample are about 44,000 clones, with roughly 93% of them counted one time only. The ten largest clones take up over 2% of the sample. Sequencing was done on a sample of PBMCs. These receptors were taken from a woman under 30 in good health and CMV-seronegative.

The chain combines TRBV11-3 with TRBJ2-2; tentatively, D is TRBD2 (6 bases). This CDR3 is built from 14 residues. Germline values: CDR1 SGHNT, CDR2 YENEEA. V shed 5 bases and J shed 7 bases, with 14 bases lying between them. CDR3 in amino acids: CASSKTGVFGELFF. The CDR3 DNA is TGTGCCAGCAGCAAAACGGGGGTCTTCGGGGAGCTGTTTTTT.

The rearrangement uses TRBV28 and TRBJ1-5; 8 bases line up with TRBD1. This CDR3 has 15 residues. CDR1 is MDHEN, CDR2 SYDVKM, per germline. V trimming: 9 bases; J trimming: 0 bases; junction bases outside the gene matches: 7. For the CDR3, the DNA is TGTGCCAGTGGACAGGGCCTTTATAGCAATCAGCCCCAGCATTTT. Encoded protein: CASGQGLYSNQPQHF.

This sequence joins TRBV4-1 and TRBJ2-7; 7 bases fit TRBD1. With V trimmed by 1 base and J by 2 bases, 8 bases remained unmatched. Germline V CDR1 and CDR2: MGHRA, YSYEKL. This CDR3 has 16 amino acids. The CDR3 sequence is CASSQGTGERPYEQYF. The CDR3 DNA follows: TGCGCCAGCAGCCAAGGAACAGGGGAGAGGCCCTACGAGCAGTACTTC.

The genes are TRBV28 and TRBJ2-5; no firm D call. The germline gives CDR1 MDHEN, CDR2 SYDVKM. The V and J ends lost 5 bases and 4 bases respectively, with 11 bases between them. The CDR3 has 13 amino acids. DNA of the CDR3: TGTGCCAGCAGTCCCCAGGTTAGAGAGACCCAGTACTTC. Protein product: CASSPQVRETQYF.

The rearrangement links TRBV6-5 to TRBJ1-1; the D is unclear. The V end lost 5 bases, the J end lost 0 bases, and 13 bases lay between the germline ends. The CDR3 totals 15 residues. Per the germline V gene, CDR1 is MNHEY and CDR2 is SVGAGI. This chain's CDR3 is CASSTERTMNTEAFF. The CDR3 DNA sequence: TGTGCCAGCAGTACGGAGCGGACCATGAACACTGAAGCTTTCTTT.